This T cell receptor (beta chain) was documented in a study of control samples from healthy donors and cancer patients. This CDR3 is built from 14 residues. Germline V CDR1 and CDR2: LGHNA, YNFKEQ. V trimming: 6 bases; J trimming: 5 bases; junction bases outside the gene matches: 8. TCRdb's table, derived via immunoSEQ multiplex PCR, lists solely in-frame clones and lacks some. The sample yields 60,000 to 75,000 clones, 84% seen once. Sequenced material: blood. V and J are TRBV4-2 and TRBJ1-1, with TRBD1 matching 8 bases. This clonotype was obtained from a man over 45 in good health. CDR3 sequence: CASRLTGGITEAFF. The CDR3 region has the DNA TGTGCCAGCAGACTAACAGGGGGTATAACTGAAGCTTTCTTT.